The present entry profiles one T cell receptor beta chain with its context. The trim removed 3 bases at V and 5 bases at J, leaving 0 bases unmatched. Per the germline V gene, CDR1 is SGDLS and CDR2 is YYNGEE. CDR3 length: 13 residues. The repertoire was sequenced with immunoSEQ multiplex PCR; TCRdb's copy has only in-frame clones and lacks some. The repertoire holds approximately 240,000 clones, with about 79% as singletons. The sample originates from a study of blood T cell repertoires in COVID-19. The sequence derives from a middle-aged woman with acute COVID-19. Sequencing was carried out using PBMCs or T cells enriched from blood (not recorded which). The chain has TRBV9 and TRBJ2-3, with 10 nucleotides matching TRBD1. In nucleotides, the CDR3 is TGTGCCAGCAGCGGGACAGGGGGAGATACGCAGTATTTT. This encodes CASSGTGGDTQYF. The full variable domain, its missing parts supplied by reference TRBV9 and TRBJ2-3, is DSGVTQTPKHLITATGQRVTLRCSPRSGDLSVYWYQQSLDQGLQFLIQYYNGEERAKGNILERFSAQQFPDLHSELNLSSLELGDSALYFCASSGTGGDTQYFGPGTRLTVL.